Listed below are T cell receptor beta chains from one sample, sequenced in a study of quantifying T cell responses using KT2 cells. A single record per CDR3 protein comes from TCRdb applying MiXCR to the UMI-ligation and nested PCR reads. The sample carries just under 50,000 distinct CDR3 sequences, 11% recorded once. Specimen: PBMCs spiked with cells of the T cell clone KT2. These receptors all stem from a human donor. CDR3s include the opening cysteine and the closing phenylalanine or tryptophan. D genes are given only for firm matches. A row's size may be missing; if present it is once, few, many or a size class.

d_call: .; v_call: TRBV20-1; clone_size: few; j_call: TRBJ1-6; cdr3_aa: CSARRSGGSYNSPLHF; cdr3_nt: TGCAGTGCTAGACGTAGTGGTGGCTCCTATAATTCACCCCTCCACTTT
d_call: .; v_call: TRBV28; clone_size: .; j_call: TRBJ2-5; cdr3_aa: CASRRVLHRSFQETQYF; cdr3_nt: TGTGCCAGCCGGCGGGTCCTCCACAGGAGTTTCCAAGAGACCCAGTACTTC
d_call: .; v_call: TRBV6-1; clone_size: .; j_call: TRBJ1-3; cdr3_aa: CASSELGLGNTIYF; cdr3_nt: TGTGCCAGCAGTGAGCTGGGGTTAGGAAACACCATATATTTT
d_call: .; v_call: TRBV6-6; clone_size: few; j_call: TRBJ2-7; cdr3_aa: CASSSTGKGYEQYF; cdr3_nt: TGTGCCAGCAGCTCGACAGGAAAAGGGTACGAGCAGTACTTC
d_call: .; v_call: TRBV7-2; clone_size: few; j_call: TRBJ2-2; cdr3_aa: CASSLESGTGELFF; cdr3_nt: TGTGCCAGCAGCTTAGAATCAGGGACCGGGGAGCTGTTTTTT
d_call: .; v_call: TRBV4-1; clone_size: .; j_call: TRBJ1-4; cdr3_aa: CASSHPGGGTNEKLFF; cdr3_nt: TGCGCCAGCAGCCACCCGGGGGGGGGTACTAATGAAAAACTGTTTTTT
d_call: .; v_call: TRBV5-6; clone_size: .; j_call: TRBJ2-7; cdr3_aa: CASSLGSNEQYF; cdr3_nt: TGTGCCAGCAGCTTGGGCAGCAACGAGCAGTACTTC
d_call: TRBD2; v_call: TRBV6-2/TRBV6-3; clone_size: many; j_call: TRBJ2-1; cdr3_aa: CASSYAGGLPYNEQFF; cdr3_nt: TGTGCCAGCAGTTACGCGGGAGGGCTACCCTACAATGAGCAGTTCTTC
d_call: .; v_call: TRBV7-8; clone_size: few; j_call: TRBJ2-3; cdr3_aa: CASSPTAADTQYF; cdr3_nt: TGTGCCAGCAGCCCCACAGCTGCAGATACGCAGTATTTT
d_call: .; v_call: TRBV13; clone_size: few; j_call: TRBJ1-2; cdr3_aa: CASSARLLANYGYTF; cdr3_nt: TGTGCCAGCAGCGCCCGACTGTTAGCTAACTATGGCTACACCTTC
d_call: .; v_call: TRBV2; clone_size: once; j_call: TRBJ2-7; cdr3_aa: CASRGGRIAGAYEQYF; cdr3_nt: TGTGCCAGCAGGGGTGGACGGATCGCGGGGGCGTACGAGCAGTACTTC
d_call: .; v_call: TRBV29-1; clone_size: .; j_call: TRBJ1-1; cdr3_aa: CSACGGENTEAFF; cdr3_nt: TGCAGCGCCTGCGGGGGGGAGAACACTGAAGCTTTCTTT
d_call: TRBD1; v_call: TRBV7-2; clone_size: many; j_call: TRBJ2-3; cdr3_aa: CASSYTGGGDTQYF; cdr3_nt: TGTGCCAGCAGTTACACAGGGGGTGGGGATACGCAGTATTTT
d_call: TRBD1; v_call: TRBV7-8; clone_size: few; j_call: TRBJ1-2; cdr3_aa: CASSPRTGNYGYTF; cdr3_nt: TGTGCCAGCAGCCCACGGACAGGAAACTATGGCTACACCTTC
d_call: .; v_call: TRBV12-3/TRBV12-4; clone_size: .; j_call: TRBJ1-2; cdr3_aa: CASNRQGLHGYTF; cdr3_nt: TGTGCCAGCAACCGTCAAGGGCTCCATGGCTACACCTTC
d_call: .; v_call: TRBV6-1; clone_size: many; j_call: TRBJ2-5; cdr3_aa: CASSITLGETQYF; cdr3_nt: TGTGCCAGCAGCATTACTTTAGGGGAGACCCAGTACTTC
d_call: TRBD2; v_call: TRBV7-8; clone_size: many; j_call: TRBJ2-7; cdr3_aa: CASSLTGLAGDEQYF; cdr3_nt: TGTGCCAGCAGCTTAACGGGACTAGCGGGAGACGAACAGTACTTC
d_call: .; v_call: TRBV2; clone_size: many; j_call: TRBJ1-1; cdr3_aa: CASTGFAEAFF; cdr3_nt: TGTGCCAGCACGGGATTCGCTGAAGCTTTCTTT
d_call: .; v_call: TRBV6-1; clone_size: .; j_call: TRBJ2-3; cdr3_aa: CASRKRQASASTDTQYF; cdr3_nt: TGTGCCAGCAGGAAGCGCCAGGCTAGCGCCAGCACAGATACGCAGTATTTT
d_call: TRBD2; v_call: TRBV12-3/TRBV12-4; clone_size: few; j_call: TRBJ2-3; cdr3_aa: CASSLRAGGPTDTQYF; cdr3_nt: TGTGCCAGCAGTTTAAGGGCGGGGGGGCCTACAGATACGCAGTATTTT
d_call: .; v_call: TRBV4-1; clone_size: .; j_call: TRBJ2-3; cdr3_aa: CASSRFRGQLTDTQYF; cdr3_nt: TGCGCCAGCAGCCGCTTCAGGGGCCAACTCACAGATACGCAGTATTTT
d_call: TRBD2; v_call: TRBV28; clone_size: .; j_call: TRBJ2-3; cdr3_aa: CASSLRLAGVHTQYF; cdr3_nt: TGTGCCAGCAGTTTAAGACTAGCGGGAGTACACACGCAGTATTTT
d_call: .; v_call: TRBV24-1; clone_size: few; j_call: TRBJ2-3; cdr3_aa: CAAGTHNTDTQYF; cdr3_nt: TGTGCCGCCGGGACTCACAACACAGATACGCAGTATTTT
d_call: .; v_call: TRBV25-1; clone_size: .; j_call: TRBJ2-1; cdr3_aa: CASSVQGSYNEQFF; cdr3_nt: TGTGCCAGCAGTGTGCAGGGATCCTACAATGAGCAGTTCTTC
d_call: .; v_call: TRBV11-1; clone_size: many; j_call: TRBJ1-1; cdr3_aa: CASSLGEDTEAFF; cdr3_nt: TGTGCCAGCAGCTTGGGCGAAGACACTGAAGCTTTCTTT
d_call: .; v_call: TRBV5-4; clone_size: few; j_call: TRBJ1-2; cdr3_aa: CASSLAEGENYGYTF; cdr3_nt: TGTGCCAGCAGCTTGGCGGAGGGGGAGAACTATGGCTACACCTTC
d_call: .; v_call: TRBV11-2; clone_size: .; j_call: TRBJ1-2; cdr3_aa: CASSSVSQGYDYGYTF; cdr3_nt: TGTGCCAGCAGCTCGGTCTCGCAGGGGTACGACTATGGCTACACCTTC
d_call: .; v_call: TRBV12-3/TRBV12-4; clone_size: .; j_call: TRBJ1-3; cdr3_aa: CASSPISQGSGNTIYF; cdr3_nt: TGTGCCAGCAGCCCCATCAGTCAGGGCTCTGGAAACACCATATATTTT
d_call: TRBD2; v_call: TRBV5-5; clone_size: few; j_call: TRBJ2-2; cdr3_aa: CASSPSGGTNTGELFF; cdr3_nt: TGTGCCAGCAGCCCCAGCGGGGGAACGAACACCGGGGAGCTGTTTTTT
d_call: .; v_call: TRBV11-2; clone_size: many; j_call: TRBJ1-4; cdr3_aa: CASSLGTEKLFF; cdr3_nt: TGTGCCAGCAGCTTAGGGACTGAAAAACTGTTTTTT
d_call: .; v_call: TRBV4-2; clone_size: .; j_call: TRBJ2-4; cdr3_aa: CASSQDFRGGIRGNIQYF; cdr3_nt: TGTGCCAGCAGCCAAGATTTCAGAGGCGGTATCAGGGGAAACATTCAGTACTTC
d_call: TRBD1; v_call: TRBV19; clone_size: few; j_call: TRBJ2-7; cdr3_aa: CASSRRADRDYEQYF; cdr3_nt: TGTGCCAGTAGCCGAAGGGCGGACAGGGACTACGAGCAGTACTTC
d_call: .; v_call: TRBV12-3/TRBV12-4; clone_size: few; j_call: TRBJ2-2; cdr3_aa: CASSSRAGNTGELFF; cdr3_nt: TGTGCCAGCAGTTCCAGGGCGGGAAACACCGGGGAGCTGTTTTTT
d_call: .; v_call: TRBV5-1; clone_size: many; j_call: TRBJ2-7; cdr3_aa: CASSLDESGFYEQYF; cdr3_nt: TGCGCCAGCAGCTTGGACGAGTCTGGGTTCTACGAGCAGTACTTC
d_call: .; v_call: TRBV5-1; clone_size: .; j_call: TRBJ2-7; cdr3_aa: CASSLEYEQYF; cdr3_nt: TGCGCCAGCAGCTTGGAATACGAGCAGTACTTC
d_call: .; v_call: TRBV11-2; clone_size: many; j_call: TRBJ2-3; cdr3_aa: CASSYHTNTQYF; cdr3_nt: TGTGCCAGCAGCTACCACACGAATACGCAGTATTTT
d_call: .; v_call: TRBV3-1; clone_size: .; j_call: TRBJ1-1; cdr3_aa: CASSRRRQGNTEAFF; cdr3_nt: TGTGCCAGCAGCCGCCGACGGCAGGGGAACACTGAAGCTTTCTTT
d_call: .; v_call: TRBV7-2; clone_size: many; j_call: TRBJ1-5; cdr3_aa: CASSSVGQPQHF; cdr3_nt: TGTGCCAGCAGCTCCGTTGGTCAGCCCCAGCATTTT
d_call: .; v_call: TRBV29-1; clone_size: .; j_call: TRBJ2-3; cdr3_aa: CSVEDSYSTDTQYF; cdr3_nt: TGCAGCGTAGAGGACAGCTATTCCACAGATACGCAGTATTTT
d_call: .; v_call: TRBV6-5; clone_size: .; j_call: TRBJ1-1; cdr3_aa: CASSPPGRTEAFF; cdr3_nt: TGTGCCAGCAGTCCCCCCGGGCGAACTGAAGCTTTCTTT
d_call: .; v_call: TRBV5-1; clone_size: .; j_call: TRBJ1-1; cdr3_aa: CASSLTGFGTEAFF; cdr3_nt: TGCGCCAGCAGCTTAACAGGGTTTGGGACTGAAGCTTTCTTT
d_call: .; v_call: TRBV10-2; clone_size: few; j_call: TRBJ2-3; cdr3_aa: CASSESRLAGTDTQYF; cdr3_nt: TGCGCCAGCAGTGAGTCGAGGCTAGCTGGCACAGATACGCAGTATTTT